This T cell receptor (beta chain) appears in the sequencing data of a study of graft-versus-host responses after intestinal transplantation. The wider study: The transplants performed in recipients were multivisceral, liver-intestinal, or isolated intestinal. Anti-thymocyte globulin served as induction for all recipients, who then took tacrolimus and steroids for three to four years.

From germline, CDR1 is SNHLY and CDR2 FYNNEI. V was shortened by 6 bases and J by 1 base, with 9 bases between the two germline ends. The CDR3 is 14 residues long. Sequenced by immunoSEQ multiplex PCR; TCRdb stores in-frame clones only, minus some. The sample records tens of thousands of clones, 75% to 90% being singletons. The study, taken as a whole, reports: Recipient marrow contained GvH clones, some of which appeared first in ileum or blood. High graft-versus-host to host-versus-graft clonal ratios were found in allografts of patients who had graft-donor T cell macrochimerism.

Comments on this clone: As yet, its antigen is unknown.

Sequencing was performed on unstimulated CD4+ T cells sorted from spleen or lymph node cells, taken before transplant. This receptor was identified in a human donor who was the organ donor for an intestinal transplant. This chain joins TRBV2 and TRBJ2-2; D is possibly TRBD2 (6 bases). In DNA, the CDR3 is TGTGCCAGCAGGGTCGGGGGGAACACCGGGGAGCTGTTTTTT. It specifies CASRVGGNTGELFF.